This T cell receptor beta chain was documented in a study of shared clonotypes between healthy human individuals. Study background: Three CD4 naive, three CD4 memory, two CD8 naive and one CD8 memory plate were used per donor.

Naive CD8 cells were CD45RO-negative, positively selected for CCR7, excluding terminally differentiated effector memory CD45RA+ cells. Samples underwent the assay at deep level. Profiled with immunoSEQ multiplex PCR; TCRdb holds only in-frame clones, not every one. The table lists approximately 2,200,000 clones, just over 90% of them singletons. Germline CDR1 SGDLS, CDR2 YYNGEE. This CDR3 contains 15 residues. V dropped 0 bases and J dropped 4; count of bases not matched to a gene: 4. The chain uses TRBV9 and TRBJ2-1; 7 nucleotides match TRBD2. This TCR was recovered from a man between 18 and 35 years old in good health. Some clones in this sample may be carry-over from other donors' samples. The material sequenced was naive CD8+ T cells from PBMCs. In DNA, the CDR3 is TGTGCCAGCAGCGTAGAAGCGGGATGGTACAATGAGCAGTTCTTC. Amino acids: CASSVEAGWYNEQFF. The full variable domain, rest sourced from reference TRBV9 and TRBJ2-1, is DSGVTQTPKHLITATGQRVTLRCSPRSGDLSVYWYQQSLDQGLQFLIQYYNGEERAKGNILERFSAQQFPDLHSELNLSSLELGDSALYFCASSVEAGWYNEQFFGPGTRLTVL.